The 2 T cell receptor beta chains below come from one sample, sequenced in a study of T cells in localized non-small cell lung cancer. Sequencing used immunoSEQ multiplex PCR; TCRdb keeps in-frame clones, though not all of them. Here the sample spans about 33,000 clones, about 90% being singletons. The material was peripheral blood mononuclear cells, obtained before any cancer treatment. These receptors came from a man aged 40-75 years with stage III lung adenocarcinoma.

The J gene is TRBJ1-6, the V gene TRBV5-4; a possible D gene is TRBD1 (6 bases). The CDR3 has 15 residues. Germline-derived CDR1 and CDR2 are SGHNT and YYREEE (reference sequence). V was trimmed by 1 base and J by 6 bases, leaving 11 bases between them. The CDR3 DNA reads TGTGCCAGCAGCTTGTTGGACAGACCTAATTCACCCCTCCACTTT. Amino acid sequence: CASSLLDRPNSPLHF. Based on the CDR3 plus reference TRBV5-4 and TRBJ1-6, the full variable domain is ETGVTQSPTHLIKTRGQQVTLRCSSQSGHNTVSWYQQALGQGPQFIFQYYREEENGRGNFPPRFSGLQFPNYSSELNVNALELDDSALYLCASSLLDRPNSPLHFGNGTRLTVT.

The V gene is TRBV6-5, the J gene TRBJ2-1, with D tentatively TRBD1 (6 bases). CDR3 length: 14 amino acids. Germline CDR1 reads MNHEY; CDR2 reads SVGAGI. V was trimmed by 3 bases and J by 6 bases, leaving 12 bases between them. CDR3 residues: CASSYRGGGNEQFF. The DNA of the CDR3 is TGTGCCAGCAGTTATAGAGGGGGTGGCAATGAGCAGTTCTTC.